Following are 12 T cell receptor beta chains from one sample sequenced in a study of blood T cell repertoires in COVID-19. Data came from immunoSEQ multiplex PCR; TCRdb stores just in-frame clones and leaves some out. The data hold about 250,000 clones, with roughly 90% observed a single time. Sequencing was done on a sample of peripheral blood. These receptors all stem from a woman in her 30s with acute or convalescent COVID-19.

The chain is built from TRBV11-3 and TRBJ2-5, with 8 bases aligning to TRBD1. CDR1 SGHNT and CDR2 YENEEA come from the germline V gene. The CDR3 has 18 residues. The trim removed 5 bases at V and 2 bases at J, leaving 16 bases unmatched. CDR3 in DNA: TGTGCCAGCAGCCCCGTATTAATAGGACAGGGCCTACAAGAGACCCAGTACTTC. It specifies CASSPVLIGQGLQETQYF.

The chain recombines TRBV3-1 (or the pseudogene TRBV3-2) with TRBJ2-5, with 10 bases identical to TRBD2. The CDR3 sequence is 15 residues long. CDR1 is LGHDT, CDR2 YNNKEL, per germline (reference sequence). Germline trimming cut 3 bases from V and 6 bases from J; bases unmatched to any gene: 7. The CDR3 region is CASSQDGTSVKTQYF. Written as DNA, the CDR3 is TGTGCCAGCAGCCAGGACGGGACTAGCGTAAAGACCCAGTACTTC.

The genes are TRBV7-6 and TRBJ2-1; 7 bases are shared with TRBD1. The CDR3 contains 15 residues. V trimming: 5 bases; J trimming: 0 bases; junction bases outside the gene matches: 4. Germline values: CDR1 SGHVS, CDR2 FNYEAQ. The DNA for the CDR3 is TGTGCCAGCAGCCCGCGACAGGGCTCCTACAATGAGCAGTTCTTC. Its translation is CASSPRQGSYNEQFF.

The J gene is TRBJ2-5, the V gene TRBV27; 13 bases line up with TRBD2. CDR1 and CDR2 from the germline V gene are MNHEY and SMNVEV (reference sequence). V trimming: 8 bases; J trimming: 4 bases; junction bases outside the gene matches: 10. The length of the CDR3 is 16 residues. CDR3 sequence reads: CASRPTGLAGRETQYF. CDR3 nucleotides: TGTGCCAGCCGGCCAACGGGACTAGCGGGAAGAGAGACCCAGTACTTC.

This chain uses TRBV29-1 with TRBJ1-4; 9 bases are shared with TRBD1. V lost 7 bases to trimming and J lost 7 bases; unmatched junction nucleotides: 7. The germline V gene has CDR1 SQVTM and CDR2 ANQGSEA. This CDR3 region has 13 residues. The CDR3 loop is CSANRGLGEKLFF. In nucleotides, the CDR3 is TGCAGCGCGAACAGGGGGCTTGGTGAAAAACTGTTTTTT. The full variable domain, completed using reference TRBV29-1 and TRBJ1-4, is SAVISQKPSRDICQRGTSLTIQCQVDSQVTMMFWYRQQPGQSLTLIATANQGSEATYESGFVIDKFPISRPNLTFSTLTVSNMSPEDSSIYLCSANRGLGEKLFFGSGTQLSVL.

V and J are TRBV14 and TRBJ2-7; TRBD2 matches 7 bases. Trimming at V came to 4 bases and at J to 2 bases, leaving 5 bases not matched to a gene. This CDR3 contains 14 residues. Germline V gene lookup returns CDR1 SGHDN and CDR2 FVKESK. In nucleotides, the CDR3 is TGTGCCAGCAGCCGCGGACTAGGGCCCTACGAGCAGTACTTC. Translation: CASSRGLGPYEQYF.

The chain has TRBV4-1 and TRBJ2-2, with 14 bases aligning to TRBD2. The junction had 8 bases not matched to a gene; V was cut back by 1 base and J by 4 bases. Germline assignment: CDR1 MGHRA and CDR2 YSYEKL. CDR3 size: 19 residues. The CDR3 DNA is TGCGCCAGCAGCCAAGCCGGGACTAGCGGGAGTCACATCACCGGGGAGCTGTTTTTT. This sequence encodes CASSQAGTSGSHITGELFF.

This CDR3 is CASSSPWGGVETQYF. CDR3 nucleotide sequence: TGTGCCAGCAGTTCTCCGTGGGGGGGCGTGGAGACCCAGTACTTC. This rearrangement joins TRBV27 to TRBJ2-5; D is possibly TRBD2 (7 bases). V lost 4 bases and J lost 5, with 17 bases in between. Germline V lookup: CDR1 MNHEY, CDR2 SMNVEV (reference sequence). The CDR3 is 15 amino acids.

This clone was picked up a small number of times. The rearrangement links TRBV2 to TRBJ2-1; 12 nucleotides agree with TRBD2. V shed 1 base and J 7 bases; nucleotides not matched to a gene: 2. There are 15 residues in the CDR3. Germline CDR1 is SNHLY and CDR2 is FYNNEI. In DNA, the CDR3 is TGTGCCAGCAGTGAAGGTCTAGCGGGAGGGAATGAGCAGTTCTTC. It translates to CASSEGLAGGNEQFF.

This CDR3 is CASSPLLNTIYF. In DNA form, the CDR3 reads TGTGCCAGCAGCCCTCTACTAAACACCATATATTTT. J is TRBJ1-3 and V is TRBV12-3 or TRBV12-4; D is uncertain. The CDR3 spans 12 residues. Trimming left V 6 bases short and J 6 bases short, with 9 bases between.

Remarks on this clone: The junction departs from the called germline gene at one end, perhaps through a read error. V is TRBV7-7 and J is TRBJ2-2; 7 bases align to TRBD2. The CDR3 length is 15 residues. Germline CDR1 reads SSHAT; CDR2 reads FNYEAQ (reference sequence). The CDR3 is CASSRTRSNTGELFF. The CDR3 DNA sequence: TGTGCTAGCAGTCGGACTAGGTCCAACACCGGGGAGCTGTTTTTT. Drawing the rest from reference TRBV7-7 and TRBJ2-2, the complete variable domain is GAGVSQSPRYKVTKRGQDVTLRCDPISSHATLYWYQQALGQGPEFLTYFNYEAQPDKSGLPSDRFSAERPEGSISTLTIQRTEQRDSAMYRCASSRTRSNTGELFFGEGSRLTVL.

This chain joins TRBV19 and TRBJ2-3; 10 bases are shared with TRBD1. The germline gives CDR1 LNHDA, CDR2 SQIVND (reference sequence). The CDR3 runs to 15 residues. The trim removed 5 bases at V and 1 base at J, leaving 3 bases unmatched. The CDR3 coding sequence is TGTGCCAGTAGTCCCGGGACAGGGGGCACAGATACGCAGTATTTT. Its protein product is CASSPGTGGTDTQYF.